Listed below are T cell receptor beta chains from one sample, sequenced in a study of T cell repertoires in cytomegalovirus infection. TCRdb reprocessed the reads via MiXCR and lists one record per CDR3 protein. There are about 310,000 distinct CDR3 sequences in the sample; 15% to 20% occur only once, and around 12% lies in the top ten. The sample taken for sequencing was PBMCs. The receptors were sampled from a human donor in good health (CMV status not recorded). Some clones in this sample may be carry-over from other donors' samples. Each CDR3 is given with its conserved first and last residue. Fields, in order: J gene, D gene, V gene, clone size, CDR3 protein, CDR3 DNA. A D gene is named only where the DNA matches it firmly. Clone size appears in some rows only: once, few, many, or a class for an expanded clone.

TRBJ2-2 NA TRBV18 NA CASSPRPVNTGELFF TGTGCCAGCTCACCACGGCCAGTGAACACCGGGGAGCTGTTTTTT
TRBJ1-1 TRBD1 TRBV5-1 NA CASSLPRGQFLNTEAFF TGCGCCAGCAGCTTGCCCCGGGGACAGTTCCTTAACACTGAAGCTTTCTTT
TRBJ1-1 NA TRBV7-2 NA CASSLARPFSGSEAFF TGTGCCAGCAGCTTAGCGCGGCCTTTTAGTGGATCTGAAGCTTTCTTT
TRBJ1-2 TRBD1 TRBV10-3 few CAITSGQGLGGYTF TGTGCCATCACCTCGGGACAGGGTCTCGGCGGCTACACCTTC
TRBJ1-5 TRBD1 TRBV28 many CASSSTGARQPQHF TGTGCCAGCAGTTCTACAGGGGCTCGGCAGCCCCAGCATTTT
TRBJ1-6 NA TRBV20-1 few CSARADTGSPLHF TGCAGTGCTAGAGCGGACACGGGTTCACCCCTCCACTTT
TRBJ2-1 NA TRBV7-9 few CASSSGQQFF TGTGCCAGCAGCTCCGGGCAACAGTTCTTC
TRBJ2-7 TRBD2 TRBV7-9 NA CASSPSGGRYEQYF TGTGCCAGCAGCCCTAGCGGGGGGCGCTACGAGCAGTACTTC
TRBJ2-6 TRBD2 TRBV12-3/TRBV12-4 NA CASSFTKPGGLGANVLTF TGTGCCAGCAGTTTTACAAAGCCGGGGGGGCTTGGGGCCAACGTCCTGACTTTC
TRBJ1-2 NA TRBV7-9 NA CASSLGHQAESYGYTF TGTGCCAGCAGCTTAGGGCACCAGGCGGAGAGCTATGGCTACACCTTC
TRBJ1-1 NA TRBV19 few CASKFAGASTEAFF TGTGCCAGTAAGTTCGCGGGGGCATCGACTGAAGCTTTCTTT
TRBJ2-5 NA TRBV2 few CASSEMEETQYF TGTGCCAGCAGTGAAATGGAAGAGACCCAGTACTTC
TRBJ2-6 TRBD2 TRBV7-2 many CASSEPGGGATYSGANVLTF TGTGCCAGCAGCGAGCCCGGGGGGGGGGCGACTTATTCTGGGGCCAACGTCCTGACTTTC
TRBJ2-2 NA TRBV7-2 many CASSDRNTGELFF TGTGCCAGCAGCGACCGGAACACCGGGGAGCTGTTTTTT
TRBJ2-1 TRBD1 TRBV7-6 many CASSLGTGDSDEQFF TGTGCCAGCAGCTTAGGGACAGGGGATAGTGATGAGCAGTTCTTC
TRBJ2-5 TRBD2 TRBV29-1 few CSVGLAGRYQETQYF TGCAGCGTTGGACTAGCGGGTCGGTACCAAGAGACCCAGTACTTC
TRBJ2-1 TRBD1 TRBV7-8 many CASTGGRYNEQFF TGTGCCAGCACAGGGGGCCGTTACAATGAGCAGTTCTTC
TRBJ1-1 NA TRBV7-9 NA CASSSQRDGEAFF TGTGCCAGCAGCTCCCAGCGGGACGGTGAAGCTTTCTTT
TRBJ1-6 TRBD1 TRBV28 NA CASSVTGVSPLHF TGTGCCAGCAGCGTGACAGGGGTATCACCCCTCCACTTT
TRBJ2-1 TRBD1 TRBV28 NA CASSQTGGDEQFF TGTGCCAGCAGCCAAACAGGGGGCGATGAGCAGTTCTTC
TRBJ2-7 TRBD2 TRBV6-6 NA CASSYSSLAEYEQYF TGTGCCAGCAGTTACTCCTCGCTAGCGGAATACGAGCAGTACTTC
TRBJ2-5 NA TRBV7-8 many CASSLGTEVPRETQYF TGTGCCAGCAGCTTAGGTACAGAGGTTCCGAGAGAGACCCAGTACTTC
TRBJ1-5 TRBD1 TRBV7-8 many CASSPLGAGGGNQPQHF TGTGCCAGCAGCCCCCTGGGGGCAGGGGGGGGCAATCAGCCCCAGCATTTT
TRBJ2-1 NA TRBV6-5 many CASSYRQAAVSNEQFF TGTGCCAGCAGTTACCGACAGGCGGCCGTGAGCAATGAGCAGTTCTTC
TRBJ1-1 NA TRBV12-3/TRBV12-4 few CASSLKGPEAFF TGTGCCAGCAGTTTGAAAGGTCCTGAAGCTTTCTTT
TRBJ2-1 TRBD2 TRBV10-3 many CAIRPGLAGNEQFF TGTGCCATCAGGCCCGGACTAGCCGGCAATGAGCAGTTCTTC
TRBJ2-1 NA TRBV20-1 NA CSAARGNEQFF TGCAGTGCTGCCAGGGGCAATGAGCAGTTCTTC
TRBJ2-3 TRBD1 TRBV7-2 many CASSSPPGTALSTDTQYF TGTGCCAGCAGCTCCCCCCCCGGGACAGCGCTTAGCACAGATACGCAGTATTTT
TRBJ2-7 NA TRBV11-2 NA CASSTDNYEQYF TGTGCCAGCAGCACCGACAACTACGAGCAGTACTTC
TRBJ1-5 NA TRBV19 NA CASSIDRAPSNQPQHF TGTGCCAGTAGTATAGACAGGGCGCCAAGCAATCAGCCCCAGCATTTT
TRBJ1-1 NA TRBV7-9 many CASSLEPVPNTEAFF TGTGCCAGCAGCTTAGAACCCGTACCTAACACTGAAGCTTTCTTT
TRBJ2-7 TRBD2 TRBV28 many CASSLIAGGSSYEQYF TGTGCCAGCAGTTTAATCGCGGGGGGGAGCTCCTACGAGCAGTACTTC
TRBJ1-5 NA TRBV7-6 many CASSLVPGGAAQSEPQHF TGTGCCAGCAGCTTAGTTCCTGGAGGTGCCGCGCAATCAGAGCCCCAGCATTTT
TRBJ2-7 NA TRBV2 few CASTGTQDSYEQYF TGTGCCAGCACTGGGACTCAAGACTCCTACGAGCAGTACTTC
TRBJ1-4 TRBD1 TRBV5-1 NA CASSLVGQGLEKLFF TGCGCCAGCAGCTTGGTGGGACAGGGGTTGGAAAAACTGTTTTTT
TRBJ1-5 NA TRBV12-3/TRBV12-4 many CASSLSLSQHF TGTGCCAGCAGTCTTAGTCTATCCCAGCATTTT
TRBJ1-1 NA TRBV7-9 many CASSRYYEAFF TGTGCCAGCAGCCGATACTATGAAGCTTTCTTT
TRBJ1-6 NA TRBV10-3 few CAISAQGSPLHF TGTGCCATCAGTGCCCAGGGGTCACCCCTCCACTTT
TRBJ2-3 NA TRBV20-1 few CSASGSVEYF TGCAGTGCTAGTGGCAGTGTGGAGTATTTT
TRBJ2-1 NA TRBV12-3/TRBV12-4 many CASSKTPWGYNEQFF TGTGCCAGCAGTAAGACTCCTTGGGGATACAATGAGCAGTTCTTC
TRBJ1-6 NA TRBV7-2 many CASSLDFFISGNSPLHF TGTGCCAGCAGCTTAGACTTTTTCATTTCGGGGAATTCACCCCTCCACTTT